This T cell receptor (beta chain) was recorded in a study of OX40 agonist ivuxolimab in advanced cancers. Assay used: immunoSEQ multiplex PCR; TCRdb lists only in-frame clones, some missing. The table shows 75,000 to 95,000 clones, with 80% to 90% occurring only once. In germline, CDR1 is SNHLY, CDR2 FYNNEI. V lost 6 bases and J lost 0, with 9 bases in between. This CDR3 is built from 14 residues. The TCR was taken from an adult with an advanced solid tumor such as melanoma, head and neck, liver or kidney cancer. This rearrangement joins TRBV2 to TRBJ1-3; D gene uncertain. Material: CD4+ or CD8+ T cells sorted from blood, obtained in a trial of the OX40 agonist ivuxolimab. CDR3 in amino acids: CASSMMSSGNTIYF. The CDR3 region has the DNA TGTGCCAGCAGCATGATGAGCTCTGGAAACACCATATATTTT.